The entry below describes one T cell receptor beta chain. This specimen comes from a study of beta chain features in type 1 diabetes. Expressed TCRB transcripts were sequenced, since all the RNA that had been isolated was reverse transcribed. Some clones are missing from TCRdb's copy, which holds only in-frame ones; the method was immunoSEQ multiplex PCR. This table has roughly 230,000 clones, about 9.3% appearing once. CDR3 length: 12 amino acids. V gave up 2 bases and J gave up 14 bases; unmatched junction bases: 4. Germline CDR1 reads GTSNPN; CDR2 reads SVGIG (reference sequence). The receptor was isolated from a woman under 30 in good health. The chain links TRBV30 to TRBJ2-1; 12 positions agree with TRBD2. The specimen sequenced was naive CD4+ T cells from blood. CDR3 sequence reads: CAWSPTSGRKFF. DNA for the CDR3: TGTGCCTGGAGTCCGACTAGCGGGAGAAAGTTCTTC.